The 21 T cell receptor beta chains below were found in one sample sequenced in a study of cytomegalovirus exposure and HLA in healthy donors. PCR amplification relied on 60 Vbeta primers (plus 13 Jbeta primers). Method: immunoSEQ multiplex PCR; TCRdb's copy keeps in-frame clones and lacks some. The table records about 150,000 clones, 60% to 80% of them present only once. Sequencing was carried out using PBMCs. Receptors were obtained from a woman aged 25 to 39 in good health and CMV-seronegative.

The CDR3 spells CASSLWDRALNTEAFF. CDR3 DNA sequence: TGTGCCAGCAGCTTGTGGGACAGGGCCCTGAACACTGAAGCTTTCTTT. This sequence joins TRBV5-6 and TRBJ1-1; 9 bases line up with TRBD1. The germline V gene encodes CDR1 SGHDT and CDR2 YYEEEE. The length of the CDR3 is 16 residues. V lost 1 base and J lost 0; bases outside the gene matches: 4. Based on the CDR3 plus reference TRBV5-6 and TRBJ1-1, the full variable domain is DAGVTQSPTHLIKTRGQQVTLRCSPKSGHDTVSWYQQALGQGPQFIFQYYEEEERQRGNFPDRFSGHQFPNYSSELNVNALLLGDSALYLCASSLWDRALNTEAFFGQGTRLTVV.

This chain links TRBV6-1 with TRBJ2-7; the D gene is possibly TRBD2 (5 bases). The CDR3 extends over 14 amino acids. From germline, CDR1 is MNHNS and CDR2 SASEGT. V lost 6 bases and J 5 bases, leaving 17 bases between the germline ends. This CDR3 is CASRKAELGNEQYF. The CDR3 DNA reads as TGTGCCAGCAGAAAAGCGGAACTCGGGAACGAGCAGTACTTC.

This clone was counted once. The chain links TRBV11-2 to TRBJ1-1; 8 bases align to TRBD1. Germline loops: CDR1 SGHAT, CDR2 FQNNGV. V lost 0 bases and J lost 10; bases outside the gene matches: 4. This CDR3 is 13 amino acids long. CDR3 sequence (DNA): TGTGCCAGCAGCTTAGATGCCAGGGGGCGAGCTTTCTTT. This gives the protein CASSLDARGRAFF.

The chain employs TRBV5-6 and TRBJ1-6, with 8 bases aligning to TRBD1. The CDR3 runs 14 residues. The germline CDR1 and CDR2 sequences are SGHDT and YYEEEE. Losses at the gene ends were 2 bases for V and 10 bases for J; bases not matched to a gene: 5. The CDR3 DNA reads as TGTGCCAGCAGCTTCGGGACAGGTTCGTCACCCCTCCACTTT. Protein: CASSFGTGSSPLHF. The whole variable domain, filled in from reference TRBV5-6 and TRBJ1-6, reads DAGVTQSPTHLIKTRGQQVTLRCSPKSGHDTVSWYQQALGQGPQFIFQYYEEEERQRGNFPDRFSGHQFPNYSSELNVNALLLGDSALYLCASSFGTGSSPLHFGNGTRLTVT.

The table lists this clone with a count of one. The chain uses TRBV18 and TRBJ1-6, with D unresolved. The CDR3 runs to 13 residues. The germline gives CDR1 KGHSH, CDR2 LQKENI. V shed 8 bases and J shed 5 bases, with 10 bases lying between them. CDR3 DNA sequence: TGTGCCAGCCAACAGATAGATAATTCACCCCTCCACTTT. It is translated as CASQQIDNSPLHF.

V is TRBV5-1 and J is TRBJ1-2, with D maybe TRBD1 (6 bases). CDR3 length: 14 amino acids. The V end was cut by 4 bases, the J end by 6 bases, with 16 bases between. Germline CDR1 SGHRS, CDR2 YFSETQ. The CDR3: CASSLRTSGDGYTF. The CDR3 region has the DNA TGCGCCAGCAGCCTACGTACCTCAGGGGATGGCTACACCTTC. Full variable domain (missing parts from reference TRBV5-1 and TRBJ1-2): KAGVTQTPRYLIKTRGQQVTLSCSPISGHRSVSWYQQTPGQGLQFLFEYFSETQRNKGNFPGRFSGRQFSNSRSEMNVSTLELGDSALYLCASSLRTSGDGYTFGSGTRLTVV.

The chain has TRBV7-2 and TRBJ2-1; 13 bases agree with TRBD2. There are 16 residues in the CDR3. Per the germline V gene, CDR1 is SGHTA and CDR2 is FQGNSA. V was clipped by 5 bases and J by 8 bases; unmatched bases: 9. CDR3 DNA: TGTGCCAGCAGCCACAGGACTAGCGGGGGTAAAGATGAGCAGTTCTTC. Its translation: CASSHRTSGGKDEQFF. Together with reference TRBV7-2 and TRBJ2-1, the CDR3 gives the full variable domain: GAGVSQSPSNKVTEKGKDVELRCDPISGHTALYWYRQSLGQGLEFLIYFQGNSAPDKSGLPSDRFSAERTGGSVSTLTIQRTQQEDSAVYLCASSHRTSGGKDEQFFGPGTRLTVL.

The count of this clone is one. The V and J genes are TRBV25-1 and TRBJ2-7; 7 bases line up with TRBD1. Germline V gene lookup returns CDR1 MGHDK and CDR2 SYGVNS. The CDR3 length is 14 residues. V was pared by 4 bases and J by 4 bases, with 7 bases of the junction left unmatched. CDR3 sequence: CASSVPGTVYEQYF. CDR3 sequence (DNA): TGTGCCAGCAGTGTCCCCGGGACAGTTTACGAGCAGTACTTC.

V gene TRBV7-2 combines with J gene TRBJ2-5; D not certain. V lost 5 bases, J lost 7 bases, and 8 bases lay in between. From germline, CDR1 is SGHTA and CDR2 FQGNSA. The CDR3 covers 11 residues. As DNA, the CDR3 is TGTGCCAGCAGCCCCACGAGGACCCAGTACTTC. Translation gives CASSPTRTQYF.

This chain connects TRBV11-1 to TRBJ2-5, with a weak D call TRBD1 (5 bases). This CDR3 comprises 17 residues. The germline gives CDR1 SGHAT, CDR2 FQDESV (reference sequence). V was trimmed by 1 base and J by 5 bases, leaving 20 bases between them. The CDR3 is CASSLENSLSPGETQYF. The CDR3 coding sequence is TGTGCCAGCAGCTTAGAGAACAGTCTATCCCCAGGGGAGACCCAGTACTTC.

The chain links TRBV7-8 to TRBJ1-3, with a tentative D call TRBD1 (5 bases). Germline V gives CDR1 SGHVS, CDR2 FQNEAQ. The CDR3 runs to 14 residues. The germline V and J ends were trimmed by 1 base and 4 bases, with 8 bases remaining between them. Written as DNA, the CDR3 is TGTGCCAGCAGCTTAGATGCAGGGGGAAACACCATATATTTT. It is translated as CASSLDAGGNTIYF.

This chain links TRBV6-4 with TRBJ2-1; 9 nucleotides line up with TRBD1. CDR1 is MRHNA and CDR2 is SNTAGT in the germline V gene. The CDR3 is 19 residues long. J lost 5 bases, V lost 7 bases, and 21 bases had no gene match. The CDR3 bases are TGTGCCAGCACCAAAACTAGGGACAGGGCCTTATCCTACGACAATGAGCAGTTCTTC. Protein product: CASTKTRDRALSYDNEQFF.

CDR3 coding DNA: TGTGCCAGCAGCTTGCGGGACAGGGCTAATGAAAAACTGTTTTTT. Translating it yields CASSLRDRANEKLFF. The gene calls are TRBV5-6 and TRBJ1-4; 9 positions match TRBD1. V lost 1 base and J lost 3; bases outside the gene matches: 1. Germline CDR1 SGHDT, CDR2 YYEEEE. CDR3 size: 15 residues.

The chain has TRBV2 and TRBJ1-4; D may be TRBD1 (6 bases). In germline, CDR1 is SNHLY, CDR2 FYNNEI. This CDR3 is 16 amino acids long. Trimming removed 7 bases from V and 4 bases from J, with 19 bases in between. The CDR3 DNA is TGTGCCAGCACTGTGGACAGCGAATTAAATAATGAAAAACTGTTTTTT. The encoded protein is CASTVDSELNNEKLFF.

This rearrangement joins TRBV7-8 to TRBJ1-1, with D possibly matching TRBD1 (5 bases). The CDR3 is made up of 14 amino acids. The V gene lost 3 bases and the J gene lost 4 bases, with 12 bases spanning the gap. Per the germline V gene, CDR1 is SGHVS and CDR2 is FQNEAQ. The CDR3 bases are TGTGCCAGCAGCTTGGACAAAGGGGTCACTGAAGCTTTCTTT. This sequence encodes CASSLDKGVTEAFF.

The CDR3, as DNA: TGCAGCCCGACCGGGACAGGGGGCTGTGTCCTGACTTTC. Translated: CSPTGTGGCVLTF. The rearrangement links TRBV29-1 to TRBJ2-6; TRBD1 agrees at 12 bases. The V gene end was trimmed by 8 bases and the J gene end by 13 bases; junction bases not matched to a gene: 9. Germline loops: CDR1 SQVTM, CDR2 ANQGSEA. There are 13 residues in the CDR3.

J is TRBJ2-6 and V is TRBV10-3; weak D call: TRBD1 (6 bases). Germline V gene data show CDR1 as ENHRY and CDR2 as SYGVKD. The ends were cut back, 2 bases at V and 2 bases at J, with 10 bases in the middle. CDR3 length: 16 residues. The CDR3 nucleotides are TGTGCCATCAGTGAGCGTACAGGGACTGGGGCCAACGTCCTGACTTTC. Its translation: CAISERTGTGANVLTF.

The chain links TRBV5-1 to TRBJ1-1, with 8 bases fitting TRBD1. The CDR3 loop spans 17 amino acids. The V and J ends lost 4 bases and 0 bases, in that order; junction bases with no gene match: 11. Germline CDR1 reads SGHRS; CDR2 reads YFSETQ. The CDR3 loop reads CASSPRRGQEMNTEAFF. The CDR3 DNA follows: TGCGCCAGCAGCCCGCGGCGGGGACAGGAAATGAACACTGAAGCTTTCTTT.

The chain has TRBV5-5 and TRBJ1-2; D might be TRBD1 (5 bases). Per the germline V gene, CDR1 is SGHKS and CDR2 is YYEKEE (reference sequence). CDR3 length: 18 amino acids. The V end lost 3 bases, the J end lost 8 bases, and 29 bases lay between the germline ends. The CDR3 sequence: CASSSYTIQPGLGEGYTF. CDR3 DNA sequence: TGTGCCAGCAGCTCCTATACGATTCAACCGGGACTCGGAGAGGGCTACACCTTC.

V and J are TRBV5-1 and TRBJ1-1, with D maybe TRBD1 (6 bases). V was pared by 0 bases and J by 4 bases, with 13 bases between. The CDR3 extends over 15 amino acids. Germline CDR1 and CDR2: SGHRS and YFSETQ. The CDR3 region is CASSLATGFGTEAFF. The CDR3 coding sequence is TGCGCCAGCAGCTTGGCAACAGGGTTTGGCACTGAAGCTTTCTTT. Based on the CDR3 plus reference TRBV5-1 and TRBJ1-1, the full variable domain is KAGVTQTPRYLIKTRGQQVTLSCSPISGHRSVSWYQQTPGQGLQFLFEYFSETQRNKGNFPGRFSGRQFSNSRSEMNVSTLELGDSALYLCASSLATGFGTEAFFGQGTRLTVV.

V is TRBV4-3 and J is TRBJ1-1; TRBD1 agrees at 8 bases. J gave up 4 bases and V 0 bases, and 4 bases lay outside the gene matches. The CDR3 is made up of 15 amino acids. CDR1 and CDR2 (germline): LGHNA, YSLEER. The CDR3 is CASSQDNRGGTEAFF. DNA for the CDR3: TGCGCCAGCAGCCAAGATAACAGGGGGGGCACTGAAGCTTTCTTT.